This TCR beta chain was found in a study of metastatic and nonmetastatic thyroid tumors. Turning to the study itself: Peripheral blood and tumor or nodule samples from malignant and benign thyroid patients were compared.

With MiXCR, TCRdb called clones anew from the PCR reads. The sample has tens of thousands of clones; about 30% are singletons. This clone is termed medium-sized. The CDR3 has 14 residues. V shed 4 bases and J 7 bases; nucleotides not matched to a gene: 3. The V gene's germline CDR1 is SGHAT and CDR2 FQNNGV. Every patient was untreated before thyroid surgery. The chain is built from TRBV11-2 and TRBJ1-6, with TRBD1 matching over 8 bases. The source of this sequence is a female donor with papillary thyroid cancer or a benign thyroid nodule (not recorded which). Some clones in this sample may be carry-over from other donors' samples. The sample was blood. CDR3 sequence: CASSSGQGNSPLHF. The DNA for the CDR3 is TGTGCCAGCAGCTCCGGACAGGGAAATTCACCCCTCCACTTT.